This TCR beta chain was observed in a study of Graves' ophthalmopathy and Graves' hyperthyroidism. This CDR3 has 16 amino acids. V lost 4 bases and J lost 7; bases outside the gene matches: 5. Patients newly diagnosed with hyperthyroidism, under 2 months' duration, were aged 18 to 65, the study reports. RNA transcripts provided the template for amplifying TCR beta CDR3 regions. HTBI primers were used in a first-round RT-PCR, which preceded a second-round multiplex PCR. TCRdb called the multiplex PCR reads again in MiXCR, with one record for every CDR3 protein. This sample has 680,000 or so distinct CDR3 sequences; 22% occur once, and the top ten carry more than 5.5%.

V is TRBV12-3 or TRBV12-4 and J is TRBJ2-2; TRBD2 agrees at 14 bases. This sequence was found in a woman in her late teens or twenties with stable Graves' hyperthyroidism. Some clones in this sample may be carry-over from other donors' samples. The sample taken for sequencing was peripheral blood. The CDR3 spells CASSSGTSGRIGELFF. The CDR3 DNA reads TGTGCCAGCAGTTCCGGGACTAGCGGGAGAATCGGGGAGCTGTTTTTT.